In its sample, the clone carrying this T cell receptor (beta chain) was seen a few times. The PCR ran on 60 Vbeta and 13 Jbeta primers. Here immunoSEQ multiplex PCR was the method, and the copy in TCRdb shows in-frame clones only, minus some. The sample carries roughly 130,000 clones, 82% recorded once. This sample was taken from a study of cytomegalovirus exposure and HLA in healthy donors. J lost 3 bases, V lost 5 bases, and 6 bases had no gene match. The CDR3 runs 15 residues. The germline gives CDR1 LNHNV, CDR2 YYDKDF (reference sequence). The chain employs TRBV15 and TRBJ2-3, with 9 bases matching TRBD2. The sequenced material came from PBMCs. This receptor was taken from a male donor in good health and CMV-seropositive. The CDR3, as DNA: TGTGCCACCAGCGTAGCGGGAGCAGGAACAGATACGCAGTATTTT. Protein sequence: CATSVAGAGTDTQYF.